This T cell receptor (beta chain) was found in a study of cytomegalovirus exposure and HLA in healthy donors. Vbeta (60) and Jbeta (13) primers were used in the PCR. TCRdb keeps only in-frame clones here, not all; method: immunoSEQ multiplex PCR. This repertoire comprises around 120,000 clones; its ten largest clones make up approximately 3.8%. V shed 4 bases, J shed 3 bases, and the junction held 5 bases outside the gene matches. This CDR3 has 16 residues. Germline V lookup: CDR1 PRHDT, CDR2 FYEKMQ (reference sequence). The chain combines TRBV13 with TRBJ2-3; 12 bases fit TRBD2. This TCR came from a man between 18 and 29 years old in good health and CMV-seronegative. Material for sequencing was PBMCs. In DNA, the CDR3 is TGTGCCAGCAGCTCCGGACTAGCGGGATTAACAGATACGCAGTATTTT. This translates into CASSSGLAGLTDTQYF.